The 18 T cell receptor beta chains below were found in one sample sequenced in a study of technical replicates of blood from a few donors (TCRdb year 2017). Receptor amplification or capture employed the immunoSEQ multiplex PCR assay. In its TCRdb copy, this immuneACCESS table keeps in-frame sequences only and misses some clones. Where compared with another copy, unresolved V genes explain less than half of these, and the others have no known cause. The sample table shows 85,000 to 100,000 clones, and around 93% are seen once. The ten largest clonotypes hold about 0.26% of the sample. Sequencing used T cells isolated from PBMCs. The receptors were gathered from a human donor in good health.

This chain joins TRBV13 and TRBJ2-3; 8 bases are a match to TRBD1. J lost 2 bases, V lost 5 bases, and 3 bases had no gene match. CDR1 is PRHDT, CDR2 FYEKMQ, per germline (reference sequence). This CDR3 is built from 14 residues. The CDR3 region has the DNA TGTGCCAGCAGCAACAGGGGGTCCACAGATACGCAGTATTTT. The encoded protein is CASSNRGSTDTQYF.

This sequence joins TRBV7-6 and TRBJ1-4; 7 bases line up with TRBD1. Germline-derived CDR1 and CDR2 are SGHVS and FNYEAQ. V lost 2 bases to trimming and J lost 5 bases; unmatched junction nucleotides: 2. The CDR3 totals 14 residues. CDR3 in DNA: TGTGCCAGCAGCTTAACAGGGGCCAATGAAAAACTGTTTTTT. Its protein product is CASSLTGANEKLFF. The full variable domain, its missing parts supplied by reference TRBV7-6 and TRBJ1-4, is GAGVSQSPRYKVTKRGQDVALRCDPISGHVSLYWYRQALGQGPEFLTYFNYEAQQDKSGLPNDRFSAERPEGSISTLTIQRTEQRDSAMYRCASSLTGANEKLFFGSGTQLSVL.

The chain recombines TRBV16 with TRBJ2-1, with TRBD2 matching 12 bases. With 3 bases clipped from V and 7 bases from J, the junction kept 10 bases outside the gene matches. The germline CDR1 and CDR2 sequences are KGHSY and FQNENV. The CDR3 totals 17 residues. The CDR3 nucleotides read TGTGCCAGCAGCCATTCTCGACTAGCGGGAGTAGTGAATGAGCAGTTCTTC. It specifies CASSHSRLAGVVNEQFF.

The gene calls are TRBV11-3 and TRBJ2-3; D gene unclear. There are 13 residues in the CDR3. Germline lookup yields CDR1 SGHNT and CDR2 YENEEA. Trimming left V 4 bases short and J 4 bases short, with 9 bases between. The CDR3 spells CASSSTISDTQYF. Written as DNA, the CDR3 is TGTGCCAGCAGCTCCACTATTTCAGATACGCAGTATTTT.

The V gene is TRBV6-5, the J gene TRBJ1-1; the D gene is possibly TRBD1 (6 bases). Trimming removed 6 bases from V and 7 bases from J, with 9 bases in between. CDR3 length: 11 amino acids. Germline assignment: CDR1 MNHEY and CDR2 SVGAGI. CDR3 residues: CASSPGHEAFF. The CDR3 region has the DNA TGTGCCAGCAGCCCGGGACATGAAGCTTTCTTT.

The chain recombines TRBV5-1 with TRBJ2-7, with TRBD2 matching over 8 bases. The CDR3 has 14 residues. V shed 4 bases and J 3 bases; nucleotides not matched to a gene: 6. Germline values: CDR1 SGHRS, CDR2 YFSETQ. CDR3 nucleotides: TGCGCCAGCAGCCCCCGGGAGGGGCTCTACGAGCAGTACTTC. Its translation: CASSPREGLYEQYF.

The gene calls are TRBV30 and TRBJ1-4; 7 bases fit TRBD1. V dropped 5 bases and J dropped 8; count of bases not matched to a gene: 8. CDR1 and CDR2 from the germline V gene are GTSNPN and SVGIG (reference sequence). The CDR3 extends over 13 amino acids. In DNA form, the CDR3 reads TGTGCCTGGGTGGGGAGAGGGGGCGAAAAACTGTTTTTT. Amino acid sequence: CAWVGRGGEKLFF.

The DNA of the CDR3 is TGCGCCAGCAGCCACCAACCCGGGACAGTCGTTTACGAGCAGTACTTC. It translates to CASSHQPGTVVYEQYF. This chain connects TRBV4-1 to TRBJ2-7; 7 bases align to TRBD1. V shed 3 bases and J 4 bases; nucleotides not matched to a gene: 12. The CDR3 is 16 residues long. The germline CDR1 and CDR2 sequences are MGHRA and YSYEKL.

The chain is built from TRBV4-1 and TRBJ1-6, with 11 bases that match TRBD1. V dropped 5 bases and J dropped 10; count of bases not matched to a gene: 13. This CDR3 is 17 amino acids long. Germline CDR1 is MGHRA and CDR2 is YSYEKL. CDR3 sequence reads: CASSYLPAGQGVSPLHF. The CDR3 DNA reads TGCGCCAGCAGCTATCTCCCCGCGGGACAGGGGGTGTCACCCCTCCACTTT.

The V and J genes are TRBV6-1 and TRBJ1-1; 9 nucleotides match TRBD1. Germline-derived CDR1 and CDR2 are MNHNS and SASEGT. Unmatched junction bases numbered 7, after V lost 6 bases and J lost 2 bases. The CDR3 is 15 residues long. The CDR3 here is CASRKQQGANTEAFF. The CDR3 nucleotides are TGTGCCAGCAGGAAACAACAGGGGGCAAACACTGAAGCTTTCTTT.

The chain uses TRBV5-1 and TRBJ2-1; 10 nucleotides match TRBD1. This CDR3 has 16 amino acids. CDR1 and CDR2 from the germline V gene are SGHRS and YFSETQ. With 3 bases clipped from V and 4 bases from J, the junction kept 7 bases outside the gene matches. The CDR3: CASSWRDRGLYNEQFF. CDR3 in DNA: TGCGCCAGCAGCTGGAGGGACAGGGGCCTTTACAATGAGCAGTTCTTC.

The chain couples TRBV5-4 to TRBJ2-1; 8 positions agree with TRBD2. The CDR3 runs 14 residues. Germline V gene sequence: CDR1 SGHNT, CDR2 YYREEE (reference sequence). The V segment lost 1 base and the J segment 5 bases; nucleotides outside the gene matches: 2. CDR3 residues: CASSLSGSDNEQFF. As DNA, the CDR3 is TGTGCCAGCAGCTTGAGCGGGAGTGACAATGAGCAGTTCTTC.

The chain links TRBV11-3 to TRBJ2-7; no definite D call. The V end was cut by 6 bases, the J end by 2 bases, with 11 bases between. The CDR3 totals 13 residues. Germline V gene sequence: CDR1 SGHNT, CDR2 YENEEA. The CDR3 DNA follows: TGTGCCAGCAGTCCTAGTATCACCTACGAGCAGTACTTC. It encodes CASSPSITYEQYF.

In this sample, this clone turned up once. V and J are TRBV20-1 and TRBJ2-7, with a weak D call TRBD1 (6 bases). Germline V lookup: CDR1 DFQATT, CDR2 SNEGSKA (reference sequence). V lost 6 bases and J lost 6, with 12 bases in between. The CDR3 is 11 residues long. The DNA of the CDR3 is TGCAGTGCCCGCCAGGGGCTCGAGCAGTACTTC. This gives the protein CSARQGLEQYF.

The rearrangement uses TRBV30 and TRBJ2-5; D gene uncertain. V was shortened by 3 bases and J by 4 bases, with 18 bases between the two germline ends. Germline values: CDR1 GTSNPN, CDR2 SVGIG (reference sequence). The CDR3 runs 15 residues. CDR3 protein: CAWRKRSTYRETQYF. In nucleotides, the CDR3 is TGTGCCTGGAGAAAAAGGAGCACTTATCGAGAGACCCAGTACTTC.

The rearrangement uses TRBV10-3 and TRBJ2-5, with 8 positions matching TRBD1. Germline V gene data show CDR1 as ENHRY and CDR2 as SYGVKD. The CDR3 has 14 residues. Trimming cost V 5 bases and J 7 bases; bases outside gene matches: 9. The CDR3 DNA follows: TGTGCCATCAGTCAGGACAGGGCCGATGGGACCCAGTACTTC. This encodes CAISQDRADGTQYF.

This chain uses TRBV7-9 with TRBJ2-2; D is undetermined. Germline V gene data show CDR1 as SEHNR and CDR2 as FQNEAQ (reference sequence). Trimming stripped 6 bases from V and 2 bases from J, with 10 bases between. The CDR3 covers 14 residues. CDR3 sequence: CASRADKNTGELFF. In DNA, the CDR3 is TGTGCCAGCAGAGCAGACAAAAACACCGGGGAGCTGTTTTTT.

This clone came up a few times. The CDR3 spells CASSGDRGLWTEAFF. The CDR3, as DNA: TGTGCCAGTAGTGGGGACAGGGGGTTGTGGACTGAAGCTTTCTTT. The chain has TRBV19 and TRBJ1-1, with 11 bases lining up with TRBD1. Germline CDR1 and CDR2: LNHDA and SQIVND (reference sequence). Unmatched junction bases numbered 7, after V lost 5 bases and J lost 5 bases. The CDR3 runs to 15 residues.